This entry lists 20 T cell receptor beta chains sequenced from one sample in a study of blood T cells in healthy people across ages. A sample-barcoded 5' primer and a J-beta primer mix were used in a second PCR of roughly 6 to 11 cycles. MiXCR was run by TCRdb on the 5' RACE reads, yielding one entry per CDR3 protein. Of about 1,800,000 distinct CDR3 sequences listed, roughly 27% were seen once; the top ten hold 7.7%. Sequencing was carried out using blood. The source of these receptors is a woman aged 25 to 39 in good health.

There are many counts of this clonotype. This rearrangement joins TRBV5-1 to TRBJ2-2; D is possibly TRBD2 (6 bases). The V end lost 0 bases, the J end lost 4 bases, and 10 bases lay between the germline ends. The CDR3 consists of 15 residues. CDR1 is SGHRS and CDR2 is YFSETQ in the germline V gene. DNA for the CDR3: TGCGCCAGCAGCTTGGTTCAGGGAGGCACCGGGGAGCTGTTTTTT. Encoded protein: CASSLVQGGTGELFF. Full variable domain (rest looked up from reference TRBV5-1 and TRBJ2-2): KAGVTQTPRYLIKTRGQQVTLSCSPISGHRSVSWYQQTPGQGLQFLFEYFSETQRNKGNFPGRFSGRQFSNSRSEMNVSTLELGDSALYLCASSLVQGGTGELFFGEGSRLTVL.

The V gene is TRBV7-2, the J gene TRBJ2-3, with D hard to call. Germline V gene lookup returns CDR1 SGHTA and CDR2 FQGNSA. The length of the CDR3 is 16 residues. Trimming pared 1 base from V and 6 bases from J, leaving 17 bases between. The CDR3 DNA follows: TGTGCCAGCAGCTTAGGATTTAGGCGCGGCGCGGATACGCAGTATTTT. Translating it yields CASSLGFRRGADTQYF.

J is TRBJ2-7 and V is TRBV28; D may correspond to TRBD1 or TRBD2 (5 bases each). CDR1 MDHEN and CDR2 SYDVKM come from the germline V gene. The CDR3 totals 13 residues. V was shortened by 5 bases and J by 2 bases, with 10 bases between the two germline ends. The CDR3 nucleotides are TGTGCCAGCAGTGACCCGGGGCCCTACGAGCAGTACTTC. This encodes CASSDPGPYEQYF.

The sample holds a few counts of this clonotype. This chain connects TRBV20-1 to TRBJ1-5, with no clear D. V was shortened by 0 bases and J by 6 bases, with 12 bases between the two germline ends. In germline, CDR1 is DFQATT, CDR2 SNEGSKA (reference sequence). This CDR3 comprises 14 residues. The CDR3 nucleotides are TGCAGTGCTAGAGAGGGCAGTCGAGGTCAGCCCCAGCATTTT. Translating gives CSAREGSRGQPQHF.

This clonotype was recorded a few times. The chain links TRBV7-2 to TRBJ2-7, with 7 bases fitting TRBD1. Unmatched junction bases numbered 10, after V lost 5 bases and J lost 6 bases. The CDR3 runs to 14 residues. CDR1 is SGHTA and CDR2 is FQGNSA in the germline V gene. The CDR3 region is CASSQWQGEPEQYF. The CDR3 DNA follows: TGTGCCAGCAGCCAATGGCAGGGGGAGCCCGAGCAGTACTTC.

V is TRBV7-9 and J is TRBJ2-1; 7 bases line up with TRBD2. The junction had 17 bases not matched to a gene; V was cut back by 7 bases and J by 8 bases. Germline V CDR1 and CDR2: SEHNR, FQNEAQ (reference sequence). The CDR3 is 16 residues long. The CDR3 spells CASIPGGGRERHEQFF. CDR3 in DNA: TGTGCCAGCATCCCCGGTGGAGGGCGGGAGAGGCATGAGCAGTTCTTC.

The V and J genes are TRBV20-1 and TRBJ2-1, with D tentatively TRBD1 (5 bases). The CDR3 is 12 amino acids. The germline V and J ends were trimmed by 6 bases and 10 bases, with 16 bases remaining between them. Germline CDR1 reads DFQATT; CDR2 reads SNEGSKA (reference sequence). CDR3 amino acids: CSAPSMAGEQFF. CDR3 DNA sequence: TGCAGTGCCCCGTCGATGGCAGGGGAGCAGTTCTTC.

The chain recombines TRBV12-3 or TRBV12-4 with TRBJ1-2; unclear D gene. The length of the CDR3 is 8 residues. V was shortened by 8 bases and J by 10 bases, with 5 bases between the two germline ends. CDR3: CASGSYTF. As DNA, the CDR3 is TGTGCCAGCGGGTCCTACACCTTC.

This clonotype was observed a handful of times. This sequence joins TRBV10-3 and TRBJ1-2; 7 nucleotides agree with TRBD1. V lost 3 bases, J lost 1 base, and 5 bases stayed unmatched. The CDR3 is made up of 15 amino acids. Germline V gene lookup returns CDR1 ENHRY and CDR2 SYGVKD. The CDR3: CAISEYRGDNYGYTF. DNA of the CDR3: TGTGCCATCAGTGAATACAGGGGTGATAACTATGGCTACACCTTC.

The chain carries TRBV30 and TRBJ1-2; D gene ambiguous. Germline CDR1 reads GTSNPN; CDR2 reads SVGIG (reference sequence). Trimming took 1 base from V and 0 from J, leaving 6 bases between them. This CDR3 has 13 residues. The CDR3: CAWSASANYGYTF. The CDR3 DNA follows: TGTGCCTGGAGTGCGAGCGCTAACTATGGCTACACCTTC.

This clonotype came up a few times. V usage is TRBV6-5 and J usage is TRBJ1-1, with D possibly TRBD1 on 5 matching bases. The V gene lost 5 bases and the J gene lost 3 bases, with 10 bases spanning the gap. CDR1 and CDR2 from the germline V gene are MNHEY and SVGAGI. The CDR3 runs to 13 residues. CDR3 loop: CASSTGAYTEAFF. The CDR3 DNA is TGTGCCAGCAGTACCGGGGCATACACTGAAGCTTTCTTT.

This clonotype was detected only a few times. The chain carries TRBV12-3 or TRBV12-4 and TRBJ2-7, with D possibly TRBD2 on 6 matching bases. This CDR3 spans 13 amino acids. Between the trimmed V and J ends, which lost 5 bases and 3 bases, there was a span of 11 bases. This CDR3 is CASSGTALYEQYF. The DNA of the CDR3 is TGTGCCAGCAGTGGGACTGCCCTCTACGAGCAGTACTTC.

Of note for this clonotype: The junction shows a germline mismatch at one end, possibly a read error. The chain employs TRBV18 and TRBJ2-5; 8 bases match TRBD1. The end of the DNA fits TRBJ2-7 better, so the J call may be wrong. Germline V gene sequence: CDR1 KGHSH, CDR2 LQKENI. The CDR3 contains 15 residues. This CDR3 reads CASSRGQEHSHEQYF. CDR3 sequence (DNA): TGTGCCAGCTCACGGGGACAGGAGCACTCCCACGAGCAGTACTTC.

A remark on this clonotype: This could be a read error, since a much larger clone is one nucleotide away. V and J are TRBV4-1 and TRBJ2-5; 8 bases are a match to TRBD2. The J call is in doubt because the DNA end fits TRBJ2-1 better. The CDR3 has 16 residues. CDR1 and CDR2 (germline): MGHRA, YSYEKL. The CDR3 is CASSQTLSGAQETQFF. The CDR3 DNA is TGCGCCAGCAGCCAAACTCTTAGCGGGGCTCAAGAGACCCAGTTCTTC.

This clonotype came up many times. This chain uses TRBV28 with TRBJ2-7; 8 nucleotides agree with TRBD2. The junction had 12 bases not matched to a gene; V was cut back by 5 bases and J by 3 bases. From germline, CDR1 is MDHEN and CDR2 SYDVKM. The length of the CDR3 is 16 residues. The CDR3 region has the DNA TGTGCCAGCAGTCGATTGGAGGACGGGGGGGACTACGAGCAGTACTTC. Translating gives CASSRLEDGGDYEQYF.

This clonotype was recorded many times. V and J are TRBV20-1 and TRBJ2-7, with 13 bases fitting TRBD2. CDR1 and CDR2 from the germline V gene are DFQATT and SNEGSKA (reference sequence). This CDR3 contains 15 residues. V lost 5 bases, J lost 3 bases, and 7 bases stayed unmatched. CDR3: CSAFSGTSGVYEQYF. The CDR3 DNA follows: TGCAGTGCTTTCTCCGGGACTAGCGGGGTCTACGAGCAGTACTTC.

The chain employs TRBV7-2 and TRBJ2-7; 14 bases are shared with TRBD2. Germline-derived CDR1 and CDR2 are SGHTA and FQGNSA. V lost 0 bases to trimming and J lost 3 bases; unmatched junction nucleotides: 1. CDR3 length: 16 amino acids. This CDR3 is CASSLAGLAGVYEQYF. The DNA of the CDR3 is TGTGCCAGCAGCTTAGCGGGACTAGCGGGAGTCTACGAGCAGTACTTC.

This clonotype appeared a few times. CDR3 in amino acids: CASSLGSGNPTYEQYF. As DNA, the CDR3 is TGCGCCAGCAGCTTGGGGTCCGGGAATCCGACCTACGAGCAGTACTTC. This rearrangement joins TRBV5-1 to TRBJ2-7, with a tentative D call TRBD2 (5 bases). The germline V gene encodes CDR1 SGHRS and CDR2 YFSETQ. The CDR3 covers 16 residues. V was shortened by 0 bases and J by 2 bases, with 15 bases between the two germline ends.

V usage is TRBV3-1 and J usage is TRBJ2-1; 10 bases are a match to TRBD2. Germline V gives CDR1 LGHDT, CDR2 YNNKEL (reference sequence). The junction had 3 bases not matched to a gene; V was cut back by 0 bases and J by 1 base. The CDR3 is 17 amino acids. The CDR3, as DNA: TGTGCCAGCAGCCAAGAAGGACTAGCGGTTTCCTACAATGAGCAGTTCTTC. It specifies CASSQEGLAVSYNEQFF.

V and J are TRBV24-1 and TRBJ2-2; D not resolved. Germline-derived CDR1 and CDR2 are KGHDR and SFDVKD. The CDR3 is 11 residues long. The V end lost 4 bases, the J end lost 6 bases, and 2 bases lay between the germline ends. The chain's CDR3 is CATSDAGELFF. CDR3 coding DNA: TGTGCCACCAGTGACGCCGGGGAGCTGTTTTTT.